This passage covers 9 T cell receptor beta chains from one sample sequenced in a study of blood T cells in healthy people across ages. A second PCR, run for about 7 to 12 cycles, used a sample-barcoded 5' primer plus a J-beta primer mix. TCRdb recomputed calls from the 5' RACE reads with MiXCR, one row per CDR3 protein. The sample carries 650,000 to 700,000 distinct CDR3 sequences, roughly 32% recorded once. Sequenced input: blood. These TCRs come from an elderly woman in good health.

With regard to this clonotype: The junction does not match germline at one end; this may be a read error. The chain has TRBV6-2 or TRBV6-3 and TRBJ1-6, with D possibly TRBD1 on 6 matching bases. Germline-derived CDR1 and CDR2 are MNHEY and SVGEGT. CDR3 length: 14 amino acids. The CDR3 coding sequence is TGTGCCAGCAGAACCGACAGGAGTAATTCACCCCCCCACTTT. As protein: CASRTDRSNSPPHF.

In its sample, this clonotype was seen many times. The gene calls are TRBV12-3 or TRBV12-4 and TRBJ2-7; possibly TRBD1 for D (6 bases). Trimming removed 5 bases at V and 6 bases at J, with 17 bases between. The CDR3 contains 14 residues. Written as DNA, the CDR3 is TGTGCCAGCAGTCAGAACAGGGTTTTAGGCGAGCAGTACTTC. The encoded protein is CASSQNRVLGEQYF.

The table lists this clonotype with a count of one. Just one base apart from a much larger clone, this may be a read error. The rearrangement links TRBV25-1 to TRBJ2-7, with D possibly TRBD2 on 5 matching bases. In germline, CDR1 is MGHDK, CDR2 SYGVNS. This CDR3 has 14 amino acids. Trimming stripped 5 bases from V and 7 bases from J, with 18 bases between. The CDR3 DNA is TGTGCCAGCAGTCTCCCGGGATCAAACAATGAGCAGTACTTC. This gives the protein CASSLPGSNNEQYF.

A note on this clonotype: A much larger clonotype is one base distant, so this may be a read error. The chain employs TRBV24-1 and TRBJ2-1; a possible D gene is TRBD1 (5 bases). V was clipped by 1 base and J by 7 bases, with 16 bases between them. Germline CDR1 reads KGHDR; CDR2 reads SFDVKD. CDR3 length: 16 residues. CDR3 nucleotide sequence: TGTGCCACCAGTGATTTCAAGACAGAGATGCGGAATGAGCAGTTCTTC. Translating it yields CATSDFKTEMRNEQFF.

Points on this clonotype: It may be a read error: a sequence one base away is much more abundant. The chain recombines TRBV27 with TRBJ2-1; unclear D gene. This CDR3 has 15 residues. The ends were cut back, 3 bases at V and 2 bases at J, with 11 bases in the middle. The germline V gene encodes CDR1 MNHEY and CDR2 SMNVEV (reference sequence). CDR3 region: CASSFGASPYNEQFF. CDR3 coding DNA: TGTGCCAGCAGTTTCGGCGCCAGCCCCTACAATGAGCAGTTCTTC.

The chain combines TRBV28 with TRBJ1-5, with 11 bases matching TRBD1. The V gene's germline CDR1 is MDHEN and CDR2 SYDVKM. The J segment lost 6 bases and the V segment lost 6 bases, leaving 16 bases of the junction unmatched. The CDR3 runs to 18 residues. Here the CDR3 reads CASRDTGTGGIGGQPQHF. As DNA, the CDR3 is TGTGCCAGCAGGGATACCGGGACAGGGGGTATTGGGGGTCAGCCCCAGCATTTT.

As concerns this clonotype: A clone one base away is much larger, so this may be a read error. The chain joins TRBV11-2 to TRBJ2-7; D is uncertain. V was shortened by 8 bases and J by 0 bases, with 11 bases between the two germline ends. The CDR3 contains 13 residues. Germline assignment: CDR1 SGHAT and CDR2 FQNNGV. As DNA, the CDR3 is TGTGCCAGCGGTCACAGAAGCTCCTACGAGCAGTACTTC. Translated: CASGHRSSYEQYF.

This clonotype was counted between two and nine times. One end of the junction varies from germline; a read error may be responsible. The CDR3 protein is CAIRRVNTEAFF. The CDR3 coding sequence is TGTGCCATCAGGAGGGTGAACACTGAAGCCTTCTTT. V is TRBV10-3 and J is TRBJ1-1; D is undetermined. The germline V gene has CDR1 ENHRY and CDR2 SYGVKD. This CDR3 has 12 amino acids.

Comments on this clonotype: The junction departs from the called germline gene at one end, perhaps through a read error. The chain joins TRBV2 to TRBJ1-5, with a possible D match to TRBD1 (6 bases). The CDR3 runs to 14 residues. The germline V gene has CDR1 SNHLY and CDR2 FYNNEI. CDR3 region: CAISPGDSNQPQHF. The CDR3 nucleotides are TGCGCCATCTCACCAGGGGATTCCAATCAGCCCCAGCATTTT. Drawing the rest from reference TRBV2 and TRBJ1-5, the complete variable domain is EPEVTQTPSHQVTQMGQEVILRCVPISNHLYFYWYRQILGQKVEFLVSFYNNEISEKSEIFDDQFSVERPDGSNFTLKIRSTKLEDSAMYFCAISPGDSNQPQHFGDGTRLSIL.